A single sample gave rise to the 23 T cell receptor beta chains below, sequenced in a study of technical replicates of blood from several donors. Sequencing used immunoSEQ multiplex PCR; TCRdb keeps in-frame clones, though not all of them. The top ten clones hold roughly 0.25% of a sample with about 90,000 clones, roughly 92% of them seen once. Material for sequencing was T cells isolated from PBMCs. The receptors were sampled from a human donor in good health.

The chain is built from TRBV29-1 and TRBJ2-7, with TRBD1 matching over 7 bases. Germline CDR1 reads SQVTM; CDR2 reads ANQGSEA. This CDR3 is built from 13 residues. The junction had 7 bases not matched to a gene; V was cut back by 6 bases and J by 2 bases. The CDR3 nucleotides are TGCAGCGTCTACGACAGGGACCCCTACGAGCAGTACTTC. Translation gives CSVYDRDPYEQYF.

This CDR3 is CASSSNPTPGSGNEQFF. Here the CDR3 DNA reads TGCGCCAGCAGCTCAAACCCTACCCCGGGATCAGGCAATGAGCAGTTCTTC. The chain couples TRBV4-1 to TRBJ2-1; perhaps TRBD2 as D (5 bases). Looked up from germline, CDR1 is MGHRA and CDR2 is YSYEKL. Trimming left V 5 bases short and J 6 bases short, with 23 bases between. This CDR3 is 17 amino acids long.

The genes are TRBV29-1 and TRBJ2-1; 8 nucleotides line up with TRBD1. Germline CDR1 SQVTM, CDR2 ANQGSEA. The CDR3 extends over 13 amino acids. With 5 bases clipped from V and 3 bases from J, the junction kept 3 bases outside the gene matches. CDR3 nucleotide sequence: TGCAGCGTTTCAGGGGGCGGCTACAATGAGCAGTTCTTC. Translated: CSVSGGGYNEQFF.

This clone has a single count. J is TRBJ2-1 and V is TRBV10-3; the match to TRBD1 covers 8 bases. The CDR3 loop spans 13 amino acids. V gave up 7 bases and J gave up 7 bases; unmatched junction bases: 6. The germline V gene encodes CDR1 ENHRY and CDR2 SYGVKD. CDR3 sequence: CAITGQGINEQFF. DNA of the CDR3: TGTGCCATCACCGGACAGGGTATTAATGAGCAGTTCTTC.

This rearrangement joins TRBV11-2 to TRBJ2-7; TRBD1 might be the D (6 bases). Germline loops: CDR1 SGHAT, CDR2 FQNNGV. Trimming took off 2 bases at V and 5 bases at J, with 28 bases between the two ends. The CDR3 is 19 residues long. DNA for the CDR3: TGTGCCAGCAGCTTATCCCGGGACATTGACTGGTATTACAGCCACGAGCAGTACTTC. It is translated as CASSLSRDIDWYYSHEQYF.

The chain uses TRBV2 and TRBJ1-5; 7 nucleotides match TRBD1. V dropped 6 bases and J dropped 1; count of bases not matched to a gene: 3. Germline lookup yields CDR1 SNHLY and CDR2 FYNNEI. CDR3 length: 14 amino acids. The CDR3 is CASSAQGSNQPQHF. The DNA for the CDR3 is TGTGCCAGCAGCGCACAGGGGAGCAATCAGCCCCAGCATTTT.

The chain links TRBV15 to TRBJ2-5; TRBD2 aligns across 8 bases. Trimming took 2 bases from V and 1 from J; bases not matched to a gene: 12. This CDR3 region has 18 residues. Germline V CDR1 and CDR2: LNHNV, YYDKDF (reference sequence). This chain's CDR3 is CATSRTIVGSGTQETQYF. The CDR3 coding sequence is TGTGCCACCAGCAGAACAATAGTGGGTAGCGGGACCCAAGAGACCCAGTACTTC.

V usage is TRBV6-1 and J usage is TRBJ1-5, with D possibly matching TRBD1 (5 bases). V lost 0 bases to trimming and J lost 0 bases, with 15 bases between them. CDR3 length: 18 residues. Germline CDR1 and CDR2: MNHNS and SASEGT. The CDR3 loop is CASSEAVDTYYSNQPQHF. CDR3 bases: TGTGCCAGCAGTGAAGCTGTGGACACCTACTATAGCAATCAGCCCCAGCATTTT.

The chain carries TRBV19 and TRBJ1-5; possible D gene TRBD1, 6 bases. The CDR3 sequence is 13 residues long. CDR1 is LNHDA and CDR2 is SQIVND in the germline V gene (reference sequence). The V and J ends lost 8 bases and 4 bases respectively, with 12 bases between them. The CDR3 region has the DNA TGTGCCAGTGCGACAGGCCTAAATCAGCCCCAGCATTTT. Its translation: CASATGLNQPQHF. Based on the CDR3 plus reference TRBV19 and TRBJ1-5, the full variable domain is DGGITQSPKYLFRKEGQNVTLSCEQNLNHDAMYWYRQDPGQGLRLIYYSQIVNDFQKGDIAEGYSVSREKKESFPLTVTSAQKNPTAFYLCASATGLNQPQHFGDGTRLSIL.

The gene calls are TRBV27 and TRBJ1-2, with TRBD1 matching over 8 bases. Trimming cost V 5 bases and J 2 bases; bases outside gene matches: 7. Per germline, CDR1 MNHEY and CDR2 SMNVEV (reference sequence). The CDR3 sequence is 15 residues long. The CDR3 is CASSPLGQANYGYTF. DNA for the CDR3: TGTGCCAGCAGTCCTCTGGGACAGGCAAACTATGGCTACACCTTC.

Only one count was recorded for this clone. The gene calls are TRBV27 and TRBJ2-2; tentative D call: TRBD2 (6 bases). The germline V gene has CDR1 MNHEY and CDR2 SMNVEV (reference sequence). Deletions cut 7 bases from V and 5 bases from J, with 14 bases between. The CDR3 is 14 residues long. CDR3 amino acids: CASNWVEGTGELFF. In DNA form, the CDR3 reads TGTGCCAGCAATTGGGTGGAGGGGACCGGGGAGCTGTTTTTT.

This chain connects TRBV6-4 to TRBJ2-1, with 9 nucleotides matching TRBD2. Per the germline V gene, CDR1 is MRHNA and CDR2 is SNTAGT. The V segment lost 4 bases and the J segment 4 bases; nucleotides outside the gene matches: 5. The CDR3 consists of 15 residues. The CDR3 reads CASSGEAGGYNEQFF. CDR3 DNA sequence: TGTGCCAGCAGTGGGGAGGCGGGAGGGTACAATGAGCAGTTCTTC.

The J gene is TRBJ1-6, the V gene TRBV6-1; perhaps TRBD1 as D (6 bases). Trimming left V 8 bases short and J 6 bases short, with 26 bases between. This CDR3 is 18 amino acids long. From germline, CDR1 is MNHNS and CDR2 SASEGT. The CDR3 bases are TGTGCCAGCGGGGAAGGGCCCCGGCCCGCGGGGGCTAATTCACCCCTCCACTTT. As protein: CASGEGPRPAGANSPLHF.

J is TRBJ1-2 and V is TRBV20-1; possibly TRBD1 for D (5 bases). Per the germline V gene, CDR1 is DFQATT and CDR2 is SNEGSKA (reference sequence). The CDR3 length is 11 residues. The CDR3 loop reads CSSRGYYGYTF. The CDR3 region has the DNA TGCAGCTCCCGGGGGTACTATGGCTACACCTTC.

CDR3 sequence reads: CASSHRTGGGARQETQYF. The DNA for the CDR3 is TGTGCCAGCAGCCACAGGACGGGCGGGGGGGCCCGGCAAGAGACCCAGTACTTC. The chain links TRBV28 to TRBJ2-5, with 9 bases identical to TRBD2. After removal of 6 bases from V and 2 bases from J, the junction contained 16 bases not matched to a gene. This CDR3 comprises 18 residues. Per germline, CDR1 MDHEN and CDR2 SYDVKM.

The chain is built from TRBV25-1 and TRBJ2-5, with TRBD1 matching over 9 bases. The CDR3 sequence is 14 residues long. V lost 4 bases to trimming and J lost 5 bases; unmatched junction nucleotides: 5. CDR1 is MGHDK, CDR2 SYGVNS, per germline. CDR3: CASSAYRGRETQYF. Here the CDR3 DNA reads TGTGCCAGCAGTGCTTACAGGGGGCGGGAGACCCAGTACTTC.

The CDR3 DNA reads as TGTGCCAGTTGTGGACAGATGAACACCGGGGAGCTGTTTTTT. The encoded protein is CASCGQMNTGELFF. The chain recombines TRBV5-5 with TRBJ2-2; D might be TRBD1 (6 bases). Germline CDR1 SGHKS, CDR2 YYEKEE (reference sequence). V gave up 8 bases and J gave up 1 base, with 12 bases separating them. This CDR3 region has 14 residues.

The chain joins TRBV30 to TRBJ2-7; the match to TRBD1 covers 8 bases. This CDR3 is 16 amino acids long. Losses at the gene ends were 4 bases for V and 5 bases for J; bases not matched to a gene: 16. In germline, CDR1 is GTSNPN, CDR2 SVGIG (reference sequence). Here the CDR3 reads CAWNLYRGDRLHEQYF. In nucleotides, the CDR3 is TGTGCCTGGAATCTGTATAGAGGGGACAGGCTCCACGAGCAGTACTTC. Together with reference TRBV30 and TRBJ2-7, the CDR3 gives the full variable domain: SQTIHQWPATLVQPVGSPLSLECTVEGTSNPNLYWYRQAAGRGLQLLFYSVGIGQISSEVPQNLSASRPQDRQFILSSKKLLLSDSGFYLCAWNLYRGDRLHEQYFGPGTRLTVT.

V and J are TRBV18 and TRBJ1-6; D not resolved. The ends were cut back, 2 bases at V and 0 bases at J, with 8 bases in the middle. The V gene's germline CDR1 is KGHSH and CDR2 LQKENI. This CDR3 region has 16 residues. DNA of the CDR3: TGTGCCAGCTCACCAGTCTCGAGCTCCTATAATTCACCCCTCCACTTT. It is translated as CASSPVSSSYNSPLHF. The full variable domain, completed using reference TRBV18 and TRBJ1-6, is NAGVMQNPRHLVRRRGQEARLRCSPMKGHSHVYWYRQLPEEGLKFMVYLQKENIIDESGMPKERFSAEFPKEGPSILRIQQVVRGDSAAYFCASSPVSSSYNSPLHFGNGTRLTVT.

The rearrangement links TRBV28 to TRBJ1-3; TRBD1 is a possible D gene (5 bases). The CDR3 extends over 15 amino acids. Trimming took 2 bases from V and 7 from J, leaving 15 bases between them. Germline V gene sequence: CDR1 MDHEN, CDR2 SYDVKM. Written as DNA, the CDR3 is TGTGCCAGCAGTTTAGTCCTGGGGGGTGGGAACACCATATATTTT. This gives the protein CASSLVLGGGNTIYF.

The genes are TRBV2 and TRBJ1-2; 9 positions agree with TRBD1. Trimming took 6 bases from V and 4 from J; bases not matched to a gene: 9. CDR3 length equals 15 residues. In germline, CDR1 is SNHLY, CDR2 FYNNEI. The CDR3 spells CASREQGADSYGYTF. Written as DNA, the CDR3 is TGTGCCAGCAGAGAACAGGGGGCGGACTCCTATGGCTACACCTTC.

This rearrangement joins TRBV19 to TRBJ1-2, with 10 nucleotides matching TRBD1. The germline gives CDR1 LNHDA, CDR2 SQIVND (reference sequence). V shed 0 bases, J shed 4 bases, and the junction held 2 bases outside the gene matches. The CDR3 extends over 15 amino acids. For the CDR3, the DNA is TGTGCCAGTAGTATAGAGGGACAGGGGACCTATGGCTACACCTTC. Its translation: CASSIEGQGTYGYTF.

The chain carries TRBV9 and TRBJ1-4; possibly TRBD1 for D (6 bases). There are 16 residues in the CDR3. V shed 0 bases and J shed 5 bases, with 14 bases lying between them. Germline CDR1 is SGDLS and CDR2 is YYNGEE. CDR3 in DNA: TGTGCCAGCAGCGTAGCTCCAGGGGAAGGGAATGAAAAACTGTTTTTT. It specifies CASSVAPGEGNEKLFF.